These 6 T cell receptor beta chains share one sample of origin, sequenced in a study of blood T cell repertoires in COVID-19. TCRdb's copy holds only in-frame clones and misses some; the assay was immunoSEQ multiplex PCR. Of about 60,000 clones in the sample, 65% to 90% were seen once. Sequencing input: peripheral blood. The receptors come from a man in his forties with acute or convalescent COVID-19.

This clone has just one count. V and J are TRBV3-1 (or the pseudogene TRBV3-2) and TRBJ1-1, with D possibly being TRBD1 (5 bases). The CDR3 sequence is 16 residues long. V was cut by 1 base and J by 4 bases, with 16 bases left in between. Germline CDR1 is LGHDT and CDR2 is YNNKEL (reference sequence). CDR3 nucleotide sequence: TGTGCCAGCAGCCAAGTATGGGGCGCTGGCGGCACTGAAGCTTTCTTT. It encodes CASSQVWGAGGTEAFF.

The chain combines TRBV24-1 with TRBJ1-2, with D uncertain. V was clipped by 2 bases and J by 4 bases, with 10 bases between them. CDR1 and CDR2 (germline): KGHDR, SFDVKD. The CDR3 is 14 residues long. The CDR3 sequence: CATSDSRWVYGYTF. For the CDR3, the DNA is TGTGCCACCAGTGATTCTAGATGGGTCTATGGCTACACCTTC.

The chain combines TRBV2 with TRBJ1-2, with no clear D. CDR1 and CDR2 from the germline V gene are SNHLY and FYNNEI. The CDR3 contains 13 residues. V was clipped by 5 bases and J by 0 bases, with 7 bases between them. This chain's CDR3 is CASSHFPNYGYTF. CDR3 coding DNA: TGTGCCAGCAGTCATTTTCCTAACTATGGCTACACCTTC. Looking up the rest from reference TRBV2 and TRBJ1-2 gives the full variable domain: EPEVTQTPSHQVTQMGQEVILRCVPISNHLYFYWYRQILGQKVEFLVSFYNNEISEKSEIFDDQFSVERPDGSNFTLKIRSTKLEDSAMYFCASSHFPNYGYTFGSGTRLTVV.

This clone was observed a few times. This sequence joins TRBV18 and TRBJ2-7, with 7 bases aligning to TRBD2. The V gene end was trimmed by 6 bases and the J gene end by 2 bases; junction bases not matched to a gene: 4. The CDR3 runs 13 residues. Germline assignment: CDR1 KGHSH and CDR2 LQKENI. The CDR3 here is CASSPSGTYEQYF. CDR3 coding DNA: TGTGCCAGCTCTCCCAGCGGGACCTACGAGCAGTACTTC.

The chain combines TRBV2 with TRBJ2-3, with D tentatively TRBD2 (6 bases). The germline gives CDR1 SNHLY, CDR2 FYNNEI. There are 14 residues in the CDR3. V shed 3 bases and J shed 2 bases, with 9 bases lying between them. For the CDR3, the DNA is TGTGCCAGCAGTGATAGCGGTGTCACAGATACGCAGTATTTT. This sequence encodes CASSDSGVTDTQYF.

CDR3 protein: CASSIGGSSGAEAFF. The CDR3 DNA reads as TGTGCCAGTAGTATAGGAGGCTCCTCTGGCGCTGAAGCTTTCTTT. This sequence joins TRBV19 and TRBJ1-1; no definite D call. In germline, CDR1 is LNHDA, CDR2 SQIVND (reference sequence). CDR3 length equals 15 residues. V was shortened by 1 base and J by 6 bases, with 15 bases between the two germline ends.